These T cell receptor beta chains were read from a single sample in a study of T-cell memory formation after mild COVID-19. Each CDR3 protein is one row after TCRdb ran MiXCR on the 5' RACE reads. The table records approximately 110,000 distinct CDR3 sequences, about 20% of them present only once. Source material: PBMCs or a T cell subset sorted from them (not recorded which). The origin of the receptors is a man younger than 35 who had mild COVID-19 (a few samples of this study predate the infection). Cell type and time point are not known. The CDR3 runs from the conserved cysteine through the conserved F or W. The order of the fields is V gene, J gene, CDR3 protein.

TRBV11-2	TRBJ1-3	CASSPTTGDGNTIYF
TRBV12-3/TRBV12-4	TRBJ2-1	CASSPAPNAANEQFF
TRBV25-1	TRBJ1-2	CASGSGPYGYTF
TRBV10-3	TRBJ1-3	CAITEGGNTIYF
TRBV2	TRBJ2-3	CASCKAGITDTQYF
TRBV7-9	TRBJ2-3	CASSFRGVTDTQYF
TRBV15	TRBJ2-1	CATSEQGAPGNEQFF
TRBV7-6	TRBJ2-7	CASSLAGSYEQYF
TRBV7-9	TRBJ1-5	CASSSQDQPQHF
TRBV5-6	TRBJ2-2	CASSLALAGATGELFF
TRBV4-2	TRBJ2-7	CASSQIQGAAEQYF
TRBV4-1	TRBJ2-3	CASSQGPTSTDTQYF
TRBV7-9	TRBJ1-1	CASSPDRPEAFF
TRBV4-2	TRBJ2-7	CASSFLAGVSYEQYF
TRBV7-9	TRBJ2-1	CASSFLTGTSSEQFF
TRBV5-6	TRBJ1-1	CASSLGGSAEAFF
TRBV7-9	TRBJ2-5	CASSPAGTQYF
TRBV27	TRBJ2-5	CASSFLGGPEETQYF
TRBV20-1	TRBJ2-7	CSALTGGSYEQYF
TRBV25-1	TRBJ2-7	CASSEYNLPDEQYF
TRBV7-2	TRBJ2-3	CASSLPDTQYF
TRBV7-3	TRBJ2-2	CASSLSTGKTGELFF
TRBV11-2	TRBJ2-5	CASSLRLAGQETQYF
TRBV20-1	TRBJ2-3	CSARDLGGGTDTQYF
TRBV28	TRBJ1-1	CASSYGGIVYTEAFF
TRBV7-6	TRBJ2-7	CASSPDTGLNSYEQYF
TRBV5-1	TRBJ2-5	CASTTGTSGYQETQYF
TRBV12-3/TRBV12-4	TRBJ1-2	CASSSFLDRFNYGYTF
TRBV12-3/TRBV12-4	TRBJ2-2	CASSPSTGVAGELFF
TRBV4-2	TRBJ1-5	CASSQEWSTAWDQPQHF
TRBV12-3/TRBV12-4	TRBJ1-1	CASSPQGPQNTEAFF
TRBV21-1	TRBJ2-2	CASTQKGPELGELFF
TRBV6-2/TRBV6-3	TRBJ2-4	CASSYYGGANIQYF
TRBV7-9	TRBJ1-6	CASSTTGGNSPLHF
TRBV20-1	TRBJ2-4	CSARDLGIAKNIQYF
TRBV4-1	TRBJ2-1	CASSPQDRGLNNEQFF
TRBV4-3	TRBJ2-1	CASSQEVEYYNEQFF
TRBV4-1	TRBJ2-7	CASSQSTGVRYEQYF
TRBV7-2	TRBJ2-3	CASSLIGRSGGSTDTQYF
TRBV4-1	TRBJ2-1	CASSPTGSPQGEQFF
TRBV20-1	TRBJ2-3	CSALDETSQYF
TRBV15	TRBJ1-6	CATSRALPLWPLHF
TRBV28	TRBJ2-3	CASLEAGAHDTQYF
TRBV4-2	TRBJ2-7	CASSQVFGAGGYEQYF